This T cell receptor beta chain was sequenced during a study of blood T cell repertoires in COVID-19. Study details: The samples span acute and convalescent COVID-19 from the United States, Italy and Spain. The analysed material was cDNA or gDNA that came from T cells, B-cell-depleted T cells, or PBMCs.

The germline V gene encodes CDR1 SEHNR and CDR2 FQNEAQ (reference sequence). Unmatched junction bases numbered 8, after V lost 6 bases and J lost 4 bases. The CDR3 runs 15 residues. Source study methods: Amplified reference gene primers provided the basis for estimating nucleated cell counts. The table came from immunoSEQ multiplex PCR; TCRdb's copy has only in-frame clones and leaves some out. V and J calls and clone size are copied from that table; D and trimming were computed from the DNA. Of some 150,000 clones in the sample, around four fifths were seen once. Followed over time, Seattle patients had been enrolled while infection was active.

The TCR sequence derives from a woman between 65 and 79 years old with COVID-19, enrolled during active disease. The rearrangement links TRBV7-9 to TRBJ2-1; TRBD2 agrees at 8 bases. Input material: peripheral blood. The CDR3 sequence is CASSQGLAGYNEQFF. The CDR3 nucleotides are TGTGCCAGCAGTCAAGGACTAGCCGGTTACAATGAGCAGTTCTTC.